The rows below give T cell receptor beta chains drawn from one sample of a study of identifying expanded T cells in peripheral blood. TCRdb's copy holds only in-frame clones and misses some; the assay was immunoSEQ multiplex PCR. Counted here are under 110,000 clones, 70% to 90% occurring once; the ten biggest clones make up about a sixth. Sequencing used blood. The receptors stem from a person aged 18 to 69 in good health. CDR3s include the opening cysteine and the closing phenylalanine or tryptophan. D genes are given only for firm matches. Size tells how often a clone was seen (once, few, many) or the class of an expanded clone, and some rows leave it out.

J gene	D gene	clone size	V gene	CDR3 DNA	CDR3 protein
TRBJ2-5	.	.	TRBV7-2	TGTGCCAGCAGCTTAGGGGGGGCCCCCATTCAAGAGACCCAGTACTTC	CASSLGGAPIQETQYF
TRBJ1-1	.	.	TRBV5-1	TGCGCCAGCAGGGGAGAGGTGGACACTGAAGCTTTCTTT	CASRGEVDTEAFF
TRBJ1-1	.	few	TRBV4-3	TGCGCCAGCAGCCTAGGATGGGGCACTGAAGCTTTCTTT	CASSLGWGTEAFF
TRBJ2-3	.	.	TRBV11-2	TGTGCCAGCAGCTTGGGTATGGGGGCGGGGGATACGCAGTATTTT	CASSLGMGAGDTQYF
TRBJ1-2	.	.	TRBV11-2	TGTGCCAGCAGCTTCGGGGCTCAGGACTATGGCTACACCTTC	CASSFGAQDYGYTF
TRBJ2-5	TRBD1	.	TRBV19	TGTGCCTCCAACGGACAGGAGCAAGAGACCCAGTACTTC	CASNGQEQETQYF
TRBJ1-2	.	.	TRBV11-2	TGTGCCAGCAGCTTAGTCGGGACATATGATGGCTACACCTTC	CASSLVGTYDGYTF
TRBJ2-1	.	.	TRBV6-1	TGTGCCAGCAGTGAGATTATACTTAGTGAGCAGTTCTTC	CASSEIILSEQFF
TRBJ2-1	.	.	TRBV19	TGTGCCAGTAGTATACAGGTCTCCTACAATGAGCAGTTCTTC	CASSIQVSYNEQFF
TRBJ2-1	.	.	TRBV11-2	TGTGCCAGCACCCCCCCCGTTACTATATACAATGAGCAGTTCTTC	CASTPPVTIYNEQFF
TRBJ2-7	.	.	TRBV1	TGCACCAGCAGCCAAGAAAGGGGACAGGGACACGAGCAGTACTTC	CTSSQERGQGHEQYF
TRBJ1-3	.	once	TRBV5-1	TGCGCCAGCAGCTTGGCTCTGTCAGGCTCTGGAAACACCATATATTTT	CASSLALSGSGNTIYF
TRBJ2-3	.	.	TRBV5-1	TGCGCCAGCAGCTTGTCGGCCAACCCAAGGGGAGATACGCAGTATTTT	CASSLSANPRGDTQYF
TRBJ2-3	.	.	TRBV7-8	TGTGCCAGCAGCTTAGATAAGGCGGGCTTCACAGATACGCAGTATTTT	CASSLDKAGFTDTQYF
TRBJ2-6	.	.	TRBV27	TGTGCCAGCAGTTTAGCCCGAGGGGCTGGGGCCAACGTCCTGACTTTC	CASSLARGAGANVLTF
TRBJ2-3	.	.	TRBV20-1	TGCAGTGTCAGGCCTGGAGATACGCAGTATTTT	CSVRPGDTQYF
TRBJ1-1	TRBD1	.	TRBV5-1	TGCGCCAGCAGCTTGGGGACAGGGGGTACGACTGAAGCTTTCTTT	CASSLGTGGTTEAFF
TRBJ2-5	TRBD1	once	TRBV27	TGTGCCAGCAGTTCACCCGGACAGGGGAAAGAGACCCAGTACTTC	CASSSPGQGKETQYF
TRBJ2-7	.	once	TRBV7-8	TGTGCCAGCAGCTTAGGCGCTTCCGAGCAGTACTTC	CASSLGASEQYF
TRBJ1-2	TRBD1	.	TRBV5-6	TGTGCCAGCAGTAGGCAGGGGGATGGCTACACCTTC	CASSRQGDGYTF
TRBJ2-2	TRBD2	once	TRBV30	TGTGCCTGGAGTGCCGGACTAGCGGGGGCTTGGACCGGGGAGCTGTTTTTT	CAWSAGLAGAWTGELFF
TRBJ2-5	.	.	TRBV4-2	TGTGCCAGCAGCCAGTTCCCGGGGGAGGCGGAGACCCAGTACTTC	CASSQFPGEAETQYF
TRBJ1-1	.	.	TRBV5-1	TGCGCCAGCAGCTTGGCCTTGAGCACTGAAGCTTTCTTT	CASSLALSTEAFF
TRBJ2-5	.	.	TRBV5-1	TGCGCCAGCAGCTTGGACAGGGGAGGAGAGACCCAGTACTTC	CASSLDRGGETQYF
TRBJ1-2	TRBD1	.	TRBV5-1	TGCGCCAGCAGCCCTTCCCGAGACAGGGGCCAGTATGGCTACACCTTC	CASSPSRDRGQYGYTF
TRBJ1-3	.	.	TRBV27	TGTGCCAGCAGGGAAATTTTCTCTGGAAACACCATATATTTT	CASREIFSGNTIYF
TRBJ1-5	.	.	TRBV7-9	TGTGCCAGCAGCTCCGACAGCAACAATCAGCCCCAGCATTTT	CASSSDSNNQPQHF
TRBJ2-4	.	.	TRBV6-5	TGTGCCAGCAGGAGAGACCCCAAAAACATTCAGTACTTC	CASRRDPKNIQYF
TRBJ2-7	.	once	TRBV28	TGTGCCAGCAGCCCGAGGGTTACGGCCGAGCAGTACTTC	CASSPRVTAEQYF
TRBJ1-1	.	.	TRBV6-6	TGTGCCACGACGATATCGGGCTTGAACACTGAAGCTTTCTTT	CATTISGLNTEAFF
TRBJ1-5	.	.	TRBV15	TGTGCCACCAGCAGAGAGTTGGCGGACTCGTACGTTGGTCAGCCCCAGCATTTT	CATSRELADSYVGQPQHF
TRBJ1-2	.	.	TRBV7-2	TGTGCCAGCAGCTTAGAAGCCGGGGGCAACTATGGCTACACCTTC	CASSLEAGGNYGYTF
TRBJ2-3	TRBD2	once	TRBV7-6	TGTGCCAGCAGCTCCGGACTAGCGGGGGGGGCCGGTACGCAGTATTTT	CASSSGLAGGAGTQYF
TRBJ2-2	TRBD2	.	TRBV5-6	TGTGCCAGCAGCCCTGGACTAGCCCACACCGGGGAGCTGTTTTTT	CASSPGLAHTGELFF
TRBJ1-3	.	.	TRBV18	TGTGCCAGCTCACCTTCTTGGGGGCCTGGAAACACCATATATTTT	CASSPSWGPGNTIYF
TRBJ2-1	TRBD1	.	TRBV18	TGTGCCAGCTCACCACGCGGATCAGGGGGCAGGAATGAGCAGTTCTTC	CASSPRGSGGRNEQFF
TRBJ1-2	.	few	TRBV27	TGTGCCAGCAGTCGTGACAGCTATGGCTACACCTTC	CASSRDSYGYTF
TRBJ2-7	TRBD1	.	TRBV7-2	TGTGCCAGCAGCTTAACAGGGGCAAACTACGAGCAGTACTTC	CASSLTGANYEQYF
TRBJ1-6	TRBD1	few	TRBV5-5	TGTGCCAGCAGCTGGACAGGATTTTCTTCACCCCTCCACTTT	CASSWTGFSSPLHF
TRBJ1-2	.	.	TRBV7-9	TGTGCCAGCAGCTTAGGGGGGGCCTCTTTCTATGGCTACACCTTC	CASSLGGASFYGYTF
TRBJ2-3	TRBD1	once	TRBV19	TGTGCCACTTCAGACCAGGGGGTTTCCACAGATACGCAGTATTTT	CATSDQGVSTDTQYF
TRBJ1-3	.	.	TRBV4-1	TGCGCCAGCAGCCCCCAACGCCCGGGAAACACCATATATTTT	CASSPQRPGNTIYF
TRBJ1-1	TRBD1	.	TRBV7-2	TGTGCCAGCAGCCCCTACCGTACAGGGGGCACTGAAGCTTTCTTT	CASSPYRTGGTEAFF
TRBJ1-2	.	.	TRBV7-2	TGTGCCAGCAGCTTAGAGTTTTCTTCGGGGCAGGCTGACTATGGCTACACCTTC	CASSLEFSSGQADYGYTF
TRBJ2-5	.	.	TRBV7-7	TGTGCCAGCAGCCCCGCGCACATGATGGGGACCCAGTACTTC	CASSPAHMMGTQYF
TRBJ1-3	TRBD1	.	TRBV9	TGTGCCAGCAGTCCACCCGGGGGACAGGCTGGAAACACCATATATTTT	CASSPPGGQAGNTIYF
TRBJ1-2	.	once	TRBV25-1	TGTGCCAGCAGTTACAGCCTGTATGGCTACACCTTC	CASSYSLYGYTF
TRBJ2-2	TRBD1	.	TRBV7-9	TGTGCCAGCAGCCTCCGGGACAGGCTCACCGGGGAGCTGTTTTTT	CASSLRDRLTGELFF
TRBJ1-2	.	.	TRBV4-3	TGCGCCAGCAGCCAAGACGGAGCAGGAAGGTATGGCTACACCTTC	CASSQDGAGRYGYTF
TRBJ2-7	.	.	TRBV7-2	TGTGCCAGCAGCCGCTCCCACGCGGGGTTTCGCGAGCAGTACTTC	CASSRSHAGFREQYF